What follows describes a single TCR beta chain. Its antigen is still unknown. This record belongs to a study of human T cells and chemical hapten exposure. Study background: Readings were taken at 6 days from patch tests that had applied 0.01% DPC to the upper back. Study conclusions and caveats: TCRs above 1 in 1000 frequency stayed constant with DPC sensitization. Controls had significantly fewer large CDR3 similarity clusters than were formed by expanded TCRs.

CDR1 and CDR2 (germline): MNHEY, SVGAGI. Trimming shortened V by 5 bases and J by 8 bases, and 20 bases separated the two germline ends. The CDR3 spans 15 residues. TCRdb analysed the RACE reads with MiXCR anew, one entry per CDR3 protein. The sample lists more than 85,000 distinct CDR3 sequences, roughly 9.6% occurring once. Time point in this sample: patch test 2, 6 weeks after DPC sensitization. Treatment denoted: therapeutic diphenylcyclopropenone sensitization with weekly scalp DPC. The authors' total RNA extraction used unfractionated whole blood. Sequencing used whole blood, obtained in connection with sensitization to the hapten diphenylcyclopropenone (DPC). The receptor comes from a man aged 40-49 years with alopecia areata. Some clones in this sample may be carry-over from other donors' samples. The chain joins TRBV6-5 to TRBJ2-3, with D possibly being TRBD1 (5 bases). CDR3: CASSQSRQIGGTQYF. The CDR3 DNA sequence: TGTGCCAGCAGTCAATCTAGACAGATTGGTGGTACGCAGTATTTT.